This TCR beta chain stems from a study of blood T cell repertoires in COVID-19. Across the whole study: Donors in the United States, Italy and Spain gave samples during acute or convalescent COVID-19. T cells, B-cell-depleted T cells, or PBMCs provided the cDNA or gDNA that served as material.

J lost 5 bases, V lost 4 bases, and 5 bases had no gene match. The CDR3 length is 14 residues. Germline V CDR1 and CDR2: SGHTS, YDEGEE. In the original analysis: Amplifying reference gene primers gave estimates of nucleated cell counts. The protocol was immunoSEQ multiplex PCR, while the TCRdb copy is restricted to in-frame clones and leaves out a portion. V, J and clone size derive from that table, while D and trimming were established from the DNA sequence. The sample holds tens of thousands of clones, over 80% seen once. This clone was seen once. The source material was peripheral blood. The chain uses TRBV5-8 and TRBJ1-4; 7 bases fit TRBD1. This clonotype originated in a woman over 75 with active COVID-19. CDR3 sequence reads: CASSPGDSNEKLFF. As DNA, the CDR3 is TGTGCCAGCAGCCCGGGGGACAGCAATGAAAAACTGTTTTTT.